This T cell receptor beta chain was captured by sequencing in a study of control samples from healthy donors and cancer patients. Profiling relied on immunoSEQ multiplex PCR, and the TCRdb table lists in-frame clones only, not all of them. Of about 84,000 clones in the sample, more than 65% were seen once. CDR3 length: 17 amino acids. The J segment lost 5 bases and the V segment lost 4 bases, leaving 10 bases of the junction unmatched. Germline values: CDR1 LGHDT, CDR2 YNNKEL (reference sequence). The chain combines TRBV3-1 (or the pseudogene TRBV3-2) with TRBJ2-2, with 10 bases that match TRBD2. Sequencing was carried out using PBMCs. The source of this sequence is a man aged 60 to 69 with head and neck cancer. Here the CDR3 DNA reads TGTGCCAGCAGCCGGAAGACGAGCGGGAGGGTGACCGGGGAGCTGTTTTTT. It codes for CASSRKTSGRVTGELFF.